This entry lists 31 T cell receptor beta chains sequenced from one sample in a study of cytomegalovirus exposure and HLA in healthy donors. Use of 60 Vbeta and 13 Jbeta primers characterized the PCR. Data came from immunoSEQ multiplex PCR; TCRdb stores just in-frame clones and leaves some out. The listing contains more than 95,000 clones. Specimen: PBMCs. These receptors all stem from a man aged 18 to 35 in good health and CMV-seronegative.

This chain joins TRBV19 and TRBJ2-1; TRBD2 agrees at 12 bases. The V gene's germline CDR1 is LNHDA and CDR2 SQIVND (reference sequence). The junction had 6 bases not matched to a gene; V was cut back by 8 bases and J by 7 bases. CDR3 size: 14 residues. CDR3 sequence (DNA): TGTGCCAGTCTAGCGGGAGGGCCCCGGAATGAGCAGTTCTTC. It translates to CASLAGGPRNEQFF. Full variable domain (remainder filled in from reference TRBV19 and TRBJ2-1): DGGITQSPKYLFRKEGQNVTLSCEQNLNHDAMYWYRQDPGQGLRLIYYSQIVNDFQKGDIAEGYSVSREKKESFPLTVTSAQKNPTAFYLCASLAGGPRNEQFFGPGTRLTVL.

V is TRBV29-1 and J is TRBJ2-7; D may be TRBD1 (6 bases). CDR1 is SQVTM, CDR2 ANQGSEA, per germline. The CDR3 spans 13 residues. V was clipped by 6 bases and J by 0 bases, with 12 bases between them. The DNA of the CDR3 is TGCAGCGTATCGGCAGGGGCCTCCTACGAGCAGTACTTC. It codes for CSVSAGASYEQYF.

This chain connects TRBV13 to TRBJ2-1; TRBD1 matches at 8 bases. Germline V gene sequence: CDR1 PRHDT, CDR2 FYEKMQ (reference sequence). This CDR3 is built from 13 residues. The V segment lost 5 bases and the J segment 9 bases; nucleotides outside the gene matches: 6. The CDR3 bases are TGTGCCAGCAGCCGGACAGGGCCGGCTGAGCAGTTCTTC. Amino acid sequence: CASSRTGPAEQFF.

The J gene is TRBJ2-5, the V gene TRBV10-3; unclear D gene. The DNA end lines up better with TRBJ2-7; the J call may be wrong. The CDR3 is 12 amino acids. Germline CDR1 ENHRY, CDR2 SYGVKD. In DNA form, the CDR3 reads TGTGCCATCAGTGAGTCCCCCTACGAGCAGTACTTC. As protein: CAISESPYEQYF.

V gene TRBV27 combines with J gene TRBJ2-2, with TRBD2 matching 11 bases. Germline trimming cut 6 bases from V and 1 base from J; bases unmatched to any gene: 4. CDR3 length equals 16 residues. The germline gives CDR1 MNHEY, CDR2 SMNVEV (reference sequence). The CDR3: CASSFGTSGNTGELFF. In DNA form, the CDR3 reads TGTGCCAGCAGCTTTGGGACTAGCGGGAACACCGGGGAGCTGTTTTTT.

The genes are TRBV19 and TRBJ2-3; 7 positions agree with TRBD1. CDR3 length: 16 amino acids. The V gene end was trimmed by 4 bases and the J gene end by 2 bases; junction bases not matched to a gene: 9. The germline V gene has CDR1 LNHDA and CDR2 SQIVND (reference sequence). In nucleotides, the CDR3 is TGTGCCAGTAGTACGACCGGGACAGCCTACACAGATACGCAGTATTTT. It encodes CASSTTGTAYTDTQYF.

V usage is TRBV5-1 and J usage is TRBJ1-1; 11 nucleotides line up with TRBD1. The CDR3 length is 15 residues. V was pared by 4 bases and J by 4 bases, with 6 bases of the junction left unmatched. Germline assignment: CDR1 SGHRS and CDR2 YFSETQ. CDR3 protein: CASSDGTGGGTEAFF. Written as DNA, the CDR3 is TGCGCCAGCAGCGACGGGACAGGGGGTGGCACTGAAGCTTTCTTT.

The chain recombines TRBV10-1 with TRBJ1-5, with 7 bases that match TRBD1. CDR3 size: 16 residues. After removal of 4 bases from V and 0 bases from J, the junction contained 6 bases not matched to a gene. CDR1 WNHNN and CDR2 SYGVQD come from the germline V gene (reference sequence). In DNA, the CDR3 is TGCGCCAGCAGTGCGCTCCGACAGGGTAGCAATCAGCCCCAGCATTTT. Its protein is CASSALRQGSNQPQHF.

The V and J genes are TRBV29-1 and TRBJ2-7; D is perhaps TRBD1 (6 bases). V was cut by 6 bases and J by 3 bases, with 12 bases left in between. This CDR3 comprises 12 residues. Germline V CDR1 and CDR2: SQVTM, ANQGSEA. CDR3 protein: CSVRTDIYEQYF. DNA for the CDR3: TGCAGCGTCCGGACAGATATCTACGAGCAGTACTTC.

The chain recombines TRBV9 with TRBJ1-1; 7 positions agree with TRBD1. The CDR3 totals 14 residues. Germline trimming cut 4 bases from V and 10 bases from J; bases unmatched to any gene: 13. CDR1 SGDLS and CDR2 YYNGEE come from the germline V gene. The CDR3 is CASSLLYRGRRAFF. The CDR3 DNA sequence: TGTGCCAGCAGCTTGCTATACAGGGGAAGGAGAGCTTTCTTT. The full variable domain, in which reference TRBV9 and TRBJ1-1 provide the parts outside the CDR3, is DSGVTQTPKHLITATGQRVTLRCSPRSGDLSVYWYQQSLDQGLQFLIQYYNGEERAKGNILERFSAQQFPDLHSELNLSSLELGDSALYFCASSLLYRGRRAFFGQGTRLTVV.

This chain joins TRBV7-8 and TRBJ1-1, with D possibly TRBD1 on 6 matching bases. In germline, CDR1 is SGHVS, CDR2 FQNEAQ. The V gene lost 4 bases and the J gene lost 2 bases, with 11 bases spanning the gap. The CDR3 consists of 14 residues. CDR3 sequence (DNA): TGTGCCAGCAGCTACTCGGGACAAAACACTGAAGCTTTCTTT. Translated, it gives CASSYSGQNTEAFF.

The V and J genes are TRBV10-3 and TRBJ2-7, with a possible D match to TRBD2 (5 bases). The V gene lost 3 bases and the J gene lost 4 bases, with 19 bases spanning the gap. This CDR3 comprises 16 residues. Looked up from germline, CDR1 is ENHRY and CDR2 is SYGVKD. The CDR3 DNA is TGTGCCATCAGTGATTCCCCTCCCAGCGGAGCGTACGAGCAGTACTTC. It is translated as CAISDSPPSGAYEQYF.

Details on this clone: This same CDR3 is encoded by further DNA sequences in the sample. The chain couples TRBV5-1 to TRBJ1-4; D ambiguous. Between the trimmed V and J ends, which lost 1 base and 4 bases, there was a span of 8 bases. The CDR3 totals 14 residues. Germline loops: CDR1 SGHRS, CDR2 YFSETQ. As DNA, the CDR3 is TGCGCCAGCAGCTTGCTAGGGAGTAATGAAAAACTGTTTTTT. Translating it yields CASSLLGSNEKLFF.

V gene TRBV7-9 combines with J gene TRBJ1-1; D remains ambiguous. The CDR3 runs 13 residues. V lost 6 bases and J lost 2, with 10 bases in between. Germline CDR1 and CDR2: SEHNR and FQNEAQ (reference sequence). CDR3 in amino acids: CASRIQVNTEAFF. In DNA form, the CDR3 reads TGTGCCAGCAGAATACAAGTAAACACTGAAGCTTTCTTT.

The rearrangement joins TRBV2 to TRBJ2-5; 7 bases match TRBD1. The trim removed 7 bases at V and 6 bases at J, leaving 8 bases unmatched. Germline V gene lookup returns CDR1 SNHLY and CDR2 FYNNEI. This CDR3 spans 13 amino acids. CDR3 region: CASMSRGSKTQYF. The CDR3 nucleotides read TGTGCCAGCATGAGCAGGGGGTCGAAGACCCAGTACTTC. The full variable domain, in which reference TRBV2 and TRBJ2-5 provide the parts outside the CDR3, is EPEVTQTPSHQVTQMGQEVILRCVPISNHLYFYWYRQILGQKVEFLVSFYNNEISEKSEIFDDQFSVERPDGSNFTLKIRSTKLEDSAMYFCASMSRGSKTQYFGPGTRLLVL.

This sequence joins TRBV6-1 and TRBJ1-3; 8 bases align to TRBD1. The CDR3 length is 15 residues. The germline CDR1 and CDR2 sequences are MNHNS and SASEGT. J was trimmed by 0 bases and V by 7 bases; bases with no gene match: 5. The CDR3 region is CASIRQGNSGNTIYF. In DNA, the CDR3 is TGTGCCAGCATCCGACAGGGGAACTCTGGAAACACCATATATTTT.

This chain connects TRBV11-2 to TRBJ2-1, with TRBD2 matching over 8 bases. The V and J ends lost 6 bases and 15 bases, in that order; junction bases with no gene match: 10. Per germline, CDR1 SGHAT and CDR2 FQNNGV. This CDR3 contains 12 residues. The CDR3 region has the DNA TGTGCCAGCAGTTCGGGAGGGGGGCGTGGGTTCTTC. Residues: CASSSGGGRGFF.

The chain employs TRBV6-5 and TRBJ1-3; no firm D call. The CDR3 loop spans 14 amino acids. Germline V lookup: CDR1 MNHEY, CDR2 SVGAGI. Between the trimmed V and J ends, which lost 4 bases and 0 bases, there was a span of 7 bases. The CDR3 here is CASSSTSSGNTIYF. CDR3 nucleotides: TGTGCCAGCAGTTCGACAAGCTCTGGAAACACCATATATTTT.

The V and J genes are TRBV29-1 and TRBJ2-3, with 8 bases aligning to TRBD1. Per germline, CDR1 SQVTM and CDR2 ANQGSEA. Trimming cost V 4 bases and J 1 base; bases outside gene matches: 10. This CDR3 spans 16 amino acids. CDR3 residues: CSVAKYRGVGTDTQYF. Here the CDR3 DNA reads TGCAGCGTTGCTAAATACAGGGGGGTCGGCACAGATACGCAGTATTTT.

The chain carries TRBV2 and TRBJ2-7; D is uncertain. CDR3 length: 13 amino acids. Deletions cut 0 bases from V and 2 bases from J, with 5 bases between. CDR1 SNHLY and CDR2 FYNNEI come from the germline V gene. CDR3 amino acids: CASSEAPAYEQYF. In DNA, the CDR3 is TGTGCCAGCAGTGAAGCCCCGGCCTACGAGCAGTACTTC.

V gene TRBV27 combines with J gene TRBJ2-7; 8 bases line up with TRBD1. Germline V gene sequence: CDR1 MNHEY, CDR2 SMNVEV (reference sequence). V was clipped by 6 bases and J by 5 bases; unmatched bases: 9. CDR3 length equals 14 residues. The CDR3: CASSQQGGHDEQYF. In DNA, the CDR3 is TGTGCCAGCAGCCAACAGGGGGGTCACGACGAGCAGTACTTC.

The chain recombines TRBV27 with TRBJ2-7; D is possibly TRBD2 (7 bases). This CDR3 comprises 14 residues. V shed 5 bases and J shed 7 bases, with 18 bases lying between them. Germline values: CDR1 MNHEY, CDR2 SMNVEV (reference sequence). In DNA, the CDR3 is TGTGCCAGCAGTCCCGCGGGGGCGCTTCGGGAGCAGTACTTC. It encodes CASSPAGALREQYF.

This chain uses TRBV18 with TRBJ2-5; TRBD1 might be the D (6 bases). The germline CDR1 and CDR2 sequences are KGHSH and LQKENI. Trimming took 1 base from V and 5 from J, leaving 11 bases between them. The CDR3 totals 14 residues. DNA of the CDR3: TGTGCCAGCTCACCACAATACAGGGACGAGACCCAGTACTTC. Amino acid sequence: CASSPQYRDETQYF.

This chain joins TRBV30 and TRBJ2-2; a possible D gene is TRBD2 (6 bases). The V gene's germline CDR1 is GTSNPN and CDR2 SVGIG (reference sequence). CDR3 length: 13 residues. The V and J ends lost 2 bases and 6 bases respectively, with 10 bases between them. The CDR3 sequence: CAWSSGDAGELFF. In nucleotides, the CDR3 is TGTGCCTGGAGTTCGGGGGATGCCGGGGAGCTGTTTTTT. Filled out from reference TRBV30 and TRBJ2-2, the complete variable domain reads SQTIHQWPATLVQPVGSPLSLECTVEGTSNPNLYWYRQAAGRGLQLLFYSVGIGQISSEVPQNLSASRPQDRQFILSSKKLLLSDSGFYLCAWSSGDAGELFFGEGSRLTVL.

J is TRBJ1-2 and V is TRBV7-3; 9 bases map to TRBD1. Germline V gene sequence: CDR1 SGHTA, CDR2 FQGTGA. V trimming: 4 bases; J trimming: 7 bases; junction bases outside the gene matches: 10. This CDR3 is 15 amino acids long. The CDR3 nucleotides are TGTGCCAGCAGCTCGTTGGACAGGGGAGTGGGTGGCTACACCTTC. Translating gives CASSSLDRGVGGYTF.

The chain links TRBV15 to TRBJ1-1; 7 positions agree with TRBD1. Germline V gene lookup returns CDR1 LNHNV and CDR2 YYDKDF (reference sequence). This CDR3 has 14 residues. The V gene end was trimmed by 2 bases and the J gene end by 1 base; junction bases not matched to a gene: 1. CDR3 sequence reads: CATSRRQGNTEAFF. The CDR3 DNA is TGTGCCACCAGCAGACGACAGGGGAACACTGAAGCTTTCTTT.

As DNA, the CDR3 is TGCAGCGTGGGAACAGGGGGCACTGAAGCTTTCTTT. It yields the protein CSVGTGGTEAFF. The chain couples TRBV29-1 to TRBJ1-1; 8 positions match TRBD1. Trimming took 6 bases from V and 4 from J; bases not matched to a gene: 4. The CDR3 runs 12 residues. The germline V gene has CDR1 SQVTM and CDR2 ANQGSEA.

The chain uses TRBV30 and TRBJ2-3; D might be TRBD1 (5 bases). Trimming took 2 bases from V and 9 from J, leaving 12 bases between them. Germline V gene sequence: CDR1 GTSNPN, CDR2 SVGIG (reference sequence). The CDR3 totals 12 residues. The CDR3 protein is CAWSKGLQTQYF. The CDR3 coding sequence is TGTGCCTGGAGTAAGGGGCTACAAACGCAGTATTTT. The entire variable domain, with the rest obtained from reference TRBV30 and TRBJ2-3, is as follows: SQTIHQWPATLVQPVGSPLSLECTVEGTSNPNLYWYRQAAGRGLQLLFYSVGIGQISSEVPQNLSASRPQDRQFILSSKKLLLSDSGFYLCAWSKGLQTQYFGPGTRLTVL.

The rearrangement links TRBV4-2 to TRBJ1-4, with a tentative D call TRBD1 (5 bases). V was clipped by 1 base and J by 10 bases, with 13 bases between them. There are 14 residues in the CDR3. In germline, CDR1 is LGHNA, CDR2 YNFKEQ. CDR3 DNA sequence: TGTGCCAGCAGCCAAGGAGGCGTGGGGCGAAAACTGTTTTTT. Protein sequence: CASSQGGVGRKLFF.

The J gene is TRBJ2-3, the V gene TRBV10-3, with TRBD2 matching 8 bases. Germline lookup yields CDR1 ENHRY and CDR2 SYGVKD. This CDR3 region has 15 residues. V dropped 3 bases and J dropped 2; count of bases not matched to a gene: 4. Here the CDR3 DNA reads TGTGCCATCAGTGATGATAGCGGGACCACAGATACGCAGTATTTT. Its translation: CAISDDSGTTDTQYF.

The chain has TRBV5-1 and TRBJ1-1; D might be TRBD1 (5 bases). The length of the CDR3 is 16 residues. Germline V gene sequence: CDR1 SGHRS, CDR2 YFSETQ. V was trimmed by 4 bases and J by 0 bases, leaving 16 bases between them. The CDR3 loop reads CASSPTGTLMNTEAFF. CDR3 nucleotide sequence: TGCGCCAGCAGCCCAACAGGTACACTTATGAACACTGAAGCTTTCTTT.